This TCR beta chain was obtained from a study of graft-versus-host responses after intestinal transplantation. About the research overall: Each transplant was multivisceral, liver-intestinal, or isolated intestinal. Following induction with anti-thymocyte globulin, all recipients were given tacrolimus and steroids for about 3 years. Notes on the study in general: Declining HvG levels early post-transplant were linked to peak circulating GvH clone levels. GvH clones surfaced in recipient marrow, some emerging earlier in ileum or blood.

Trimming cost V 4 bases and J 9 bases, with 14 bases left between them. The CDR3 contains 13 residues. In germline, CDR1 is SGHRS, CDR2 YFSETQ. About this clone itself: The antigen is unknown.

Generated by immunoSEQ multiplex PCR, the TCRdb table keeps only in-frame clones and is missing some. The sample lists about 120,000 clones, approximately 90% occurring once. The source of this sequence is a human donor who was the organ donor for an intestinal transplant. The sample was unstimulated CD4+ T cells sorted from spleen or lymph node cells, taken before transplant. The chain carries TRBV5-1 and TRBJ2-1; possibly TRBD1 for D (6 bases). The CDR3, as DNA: TGCGCCAGCAGCCAGCACACAGGGTTTGAGCAGTTCTTC. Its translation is CASSQHTGFEQFF.